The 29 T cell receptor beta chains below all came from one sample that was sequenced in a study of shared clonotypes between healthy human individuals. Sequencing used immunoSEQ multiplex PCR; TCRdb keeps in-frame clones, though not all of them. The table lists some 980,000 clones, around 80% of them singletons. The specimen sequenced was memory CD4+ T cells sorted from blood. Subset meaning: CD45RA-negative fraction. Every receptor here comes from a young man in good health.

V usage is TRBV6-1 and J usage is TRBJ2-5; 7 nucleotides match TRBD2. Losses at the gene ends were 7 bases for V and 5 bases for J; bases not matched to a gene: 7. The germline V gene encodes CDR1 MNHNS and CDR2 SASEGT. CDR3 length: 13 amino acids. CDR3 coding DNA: TGTGCCAGCACCCTGCGGGGGAGGGAGACCCAGTACTTC. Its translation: CASTLRGRETQYF.

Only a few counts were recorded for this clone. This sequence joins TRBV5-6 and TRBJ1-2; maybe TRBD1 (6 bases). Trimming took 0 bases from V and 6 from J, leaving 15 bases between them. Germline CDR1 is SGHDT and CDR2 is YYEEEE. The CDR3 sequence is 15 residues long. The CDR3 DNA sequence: TGTGCCAGCAGCTTGGTAACCGATGGGGGCCATGGCTACACCTTC. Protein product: CASSLVTDGGHGYTF.

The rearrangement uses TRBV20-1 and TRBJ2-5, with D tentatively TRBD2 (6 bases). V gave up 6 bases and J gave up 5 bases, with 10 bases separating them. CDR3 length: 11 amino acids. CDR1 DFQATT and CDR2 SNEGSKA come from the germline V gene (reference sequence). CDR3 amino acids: CSAGGWETQYF. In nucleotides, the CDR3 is TGCAGTGCCGGGGGATGGGAGACCCAGTACTTC.

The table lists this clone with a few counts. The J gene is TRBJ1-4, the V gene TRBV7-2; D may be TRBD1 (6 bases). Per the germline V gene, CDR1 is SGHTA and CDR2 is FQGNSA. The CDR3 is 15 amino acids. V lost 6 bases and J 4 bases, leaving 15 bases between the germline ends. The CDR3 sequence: CASRPWGQNNEKLFF. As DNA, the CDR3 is TGTGCCAGCAGGCCCTGGGGACAAAATAATGAAAAACTGTTTTTT.

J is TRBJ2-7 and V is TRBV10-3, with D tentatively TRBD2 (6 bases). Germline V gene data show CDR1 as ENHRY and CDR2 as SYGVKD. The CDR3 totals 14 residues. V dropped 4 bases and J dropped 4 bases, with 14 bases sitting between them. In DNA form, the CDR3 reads TGTGCCATCAGTGGGGGGGACCCAGCATACGAGCAGTACTTC. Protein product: CAISGGDPAYEQYF.

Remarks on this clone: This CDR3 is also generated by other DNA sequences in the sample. For the CDR3, the DNA is TGTGCCAGCAGCGTAGGGCAGGGGGACACCGGGGAGCTGTTTTTT. This sequence encodes CASSVGQGDTGELFF. The chain links TRBV9 to TRBJ2-2; 7 nucleotides line up with TRBD1. V lost 0 bases to trimming and J lost 3 bases; unmatched junction nucleotides: 2. The length of the CDR3 is 15 residues. Germline CDR1 and CDR2: SGDLS and YYNGEE.

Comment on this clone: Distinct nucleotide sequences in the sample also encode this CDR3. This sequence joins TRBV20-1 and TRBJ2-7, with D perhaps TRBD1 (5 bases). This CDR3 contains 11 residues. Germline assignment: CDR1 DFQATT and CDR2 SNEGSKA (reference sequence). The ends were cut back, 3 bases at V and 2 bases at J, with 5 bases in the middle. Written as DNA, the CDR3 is TGCAGTGCTAGGGACACCTACGAGCAGTACTTC. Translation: CSARDTYEQYF.

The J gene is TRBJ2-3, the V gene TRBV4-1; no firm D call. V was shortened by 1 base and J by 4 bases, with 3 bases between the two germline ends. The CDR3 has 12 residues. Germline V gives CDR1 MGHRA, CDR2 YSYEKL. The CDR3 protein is CASSQAADTQYF. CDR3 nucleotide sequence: TGCGCCAGCAGCCAAGCTGCAGATACGCAGTATTTT.

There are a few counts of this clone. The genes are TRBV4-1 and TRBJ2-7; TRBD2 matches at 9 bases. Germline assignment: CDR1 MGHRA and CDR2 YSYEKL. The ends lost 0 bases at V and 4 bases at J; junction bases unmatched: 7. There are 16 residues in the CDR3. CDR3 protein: CASSQDRLAGSYEQYF. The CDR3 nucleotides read TGCGCCAGCAGCCAAGACCGGCTAGCGGGGAGTTACGAGCAGTACTTC.

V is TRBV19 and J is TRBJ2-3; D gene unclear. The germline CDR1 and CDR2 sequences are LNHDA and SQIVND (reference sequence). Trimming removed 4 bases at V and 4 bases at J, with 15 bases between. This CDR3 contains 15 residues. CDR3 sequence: CASSSRRPAADTQYF. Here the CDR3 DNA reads TGTGCCAGTAGTAGTCGGCGGCCGGCGGCAGATACGCAGTATTTT. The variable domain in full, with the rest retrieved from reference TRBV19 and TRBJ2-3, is DGGITQSPKYLFRKEGQNVTLSCEQNLNHDAMYWYRQDPGQGLRLIYYSQIVNDFQKGDIAEGYSVSREKKESFPLTVTSAQKNPTAFYLCASSSRRPAADTQYFGPGTRLTVL.

CDR3 protein: CASSLLDFTDTQYF. DNA for the CDR3: TGTGCCAGCAGCCTGCTAGATTTCACAGATACGCAGTATTTT. The rearrangement uses TRBV7-8 and TRBJ2-3; D ambiguous. The germline V and J ends were trimmed by 5 bases and 2 bases, with 11 bases remaining between them. The CDR3 is 14 amino acids. Per germline, CDR1 SGHVS and CDR2 FQNEAQ. Using reference TRBV7-8 and TRBJ2-3 for the parts outside the CDR3, the full variable domain is GAGVSQSPRYKVAKRGQDVALRCDPISGHVSLFWYQQALGQGPEFLTYFQNEAQLDKSGLPSDRFFAERPEGSVSTLKIQRTQQEDSAVYLCASSLLDFTDTQYFGPGTRLTVL.

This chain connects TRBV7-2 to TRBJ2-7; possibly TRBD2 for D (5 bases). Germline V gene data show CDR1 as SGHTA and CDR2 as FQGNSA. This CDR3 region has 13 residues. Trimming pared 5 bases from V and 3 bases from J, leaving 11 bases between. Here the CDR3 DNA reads TGTGCCAGCAGCCTTGAGCGGTACTACGAGCAGTACTTC. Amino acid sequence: CASSLERYYEQYF.

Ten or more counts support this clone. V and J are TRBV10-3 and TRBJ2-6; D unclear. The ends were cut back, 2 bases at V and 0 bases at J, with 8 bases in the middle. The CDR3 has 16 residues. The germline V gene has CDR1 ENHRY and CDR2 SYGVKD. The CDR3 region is CAISEGRNSGANVLTF. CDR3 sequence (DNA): TGTGCCATCAGTGAGGGCAGGAACTCTGGGGCCAACGTCCTGACTTTC.

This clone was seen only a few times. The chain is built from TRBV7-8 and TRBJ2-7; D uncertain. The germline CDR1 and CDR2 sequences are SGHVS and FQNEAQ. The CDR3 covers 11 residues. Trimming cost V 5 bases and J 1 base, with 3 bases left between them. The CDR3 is CASSPSYEQYF. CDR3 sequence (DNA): TGTGCCAGCAGCCCTTCCTACGAGCAGTACTTC.

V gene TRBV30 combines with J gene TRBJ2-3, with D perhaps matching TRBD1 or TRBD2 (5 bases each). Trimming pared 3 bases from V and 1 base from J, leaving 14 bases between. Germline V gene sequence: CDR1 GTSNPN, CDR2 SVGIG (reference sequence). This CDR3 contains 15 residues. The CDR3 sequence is CAWSPPGRGTDTQYF. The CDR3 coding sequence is TGTGCCTGGAGCCCCCCGGGACGAGGCACAGATACGCAGTATTTT.

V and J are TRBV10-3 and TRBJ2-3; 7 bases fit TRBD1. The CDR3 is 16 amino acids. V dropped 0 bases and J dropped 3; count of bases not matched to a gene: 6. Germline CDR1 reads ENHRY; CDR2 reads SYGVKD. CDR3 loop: CAISESMQGVTDTQYF. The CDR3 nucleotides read TGTGCCATCAGTGAGTCGATGCAGGGGGTAACAGATACGCAGTATTTT.

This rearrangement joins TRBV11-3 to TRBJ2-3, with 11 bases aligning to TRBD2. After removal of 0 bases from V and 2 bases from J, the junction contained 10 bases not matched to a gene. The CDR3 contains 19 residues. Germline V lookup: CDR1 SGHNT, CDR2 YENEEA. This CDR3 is CASSLDASGGSKSTDTQYF. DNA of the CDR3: TGTGCCAGCAGCTTAGATGCTAGCGGGGGGTCGAAGTCCACAGATACGCAGTATTTT.

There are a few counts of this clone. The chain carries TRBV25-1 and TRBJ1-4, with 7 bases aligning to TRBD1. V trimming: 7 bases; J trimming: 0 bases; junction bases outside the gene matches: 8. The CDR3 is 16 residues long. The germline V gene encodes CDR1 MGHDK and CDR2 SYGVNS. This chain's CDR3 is CASMAGGGATNEKLFF. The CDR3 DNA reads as TGTGCCAGCATGGCAGGGGGGGGCGCAACTAATGAAAAACTGTTTTTT.

The CDR3 protein is CASSNRVASTDTQYF. The CDR3 DNA reads as TGTGCCAGCAGCAACCGGGTTGCTAGCACAGATACGCAGTATTTT. The rearrangement uses TRBV11-2 and TRBJ2-3; D remains unclear. CDR1 is SGHAT and CDR2 is FQNNGV in the germline V gene. The CDR3 loop spans 15 amino acids. Trimming took 5 bases from V and 0 from J, leaving 12 bases between them.

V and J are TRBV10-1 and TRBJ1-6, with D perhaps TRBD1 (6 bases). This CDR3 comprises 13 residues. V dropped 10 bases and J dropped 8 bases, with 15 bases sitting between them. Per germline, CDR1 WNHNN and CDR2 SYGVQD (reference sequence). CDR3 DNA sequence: TGCGCCACCAGGGACACCCGGGATTCACCCCTCCACTTT. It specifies CATRDTRDSPLHF.

The CDR3 loop is CASMAGHSYEQYF. DNA of the CDR3: TGTGCCAGCATGGCGGGCCACTCCTACGAGCAGTACTTC. The chain recombines TRBV6-5 with TRBJ2-7, with D perhaps TRBD2 (5 bases). Trimming cost V 7 bases and J 0 bases, with 10 bases left between them. Germline V CDR1 and CDR2: MNHEY, SVGAGI. CDR3 length: 13 residues.

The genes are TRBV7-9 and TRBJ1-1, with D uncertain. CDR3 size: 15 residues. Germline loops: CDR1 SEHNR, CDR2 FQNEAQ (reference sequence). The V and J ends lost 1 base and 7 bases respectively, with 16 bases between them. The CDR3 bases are TGTGCCAGCAGCTTAGATGCGGTCGCAGGCGTTGAAGCTTTCTTT. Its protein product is CASSLDAVAGVEAFF.

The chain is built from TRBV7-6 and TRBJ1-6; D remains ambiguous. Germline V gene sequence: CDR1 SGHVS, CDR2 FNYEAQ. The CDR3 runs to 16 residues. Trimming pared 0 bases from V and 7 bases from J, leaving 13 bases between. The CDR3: CASSLALGPLNSPLHF. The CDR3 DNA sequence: TGTGCCAGCAGCTTAGCGCTAGGACCACTAAATTCACCCCTCCACTTT.

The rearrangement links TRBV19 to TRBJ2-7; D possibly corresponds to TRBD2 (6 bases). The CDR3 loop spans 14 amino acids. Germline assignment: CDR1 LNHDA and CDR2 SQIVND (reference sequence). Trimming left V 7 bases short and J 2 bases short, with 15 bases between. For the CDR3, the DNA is TGTGCCAGTACGCCTGCCCGCGGGGCCTACGAGCAGTACTTC. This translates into CASTPARGAYEQYF.

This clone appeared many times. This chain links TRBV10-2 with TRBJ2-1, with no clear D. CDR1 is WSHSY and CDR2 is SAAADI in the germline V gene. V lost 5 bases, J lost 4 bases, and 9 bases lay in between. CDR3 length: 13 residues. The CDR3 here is CASSLAKYNEQFF. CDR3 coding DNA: TGCGCCAGCAGTCTGGCGAAATACAATGAGCAGTTCTTC.

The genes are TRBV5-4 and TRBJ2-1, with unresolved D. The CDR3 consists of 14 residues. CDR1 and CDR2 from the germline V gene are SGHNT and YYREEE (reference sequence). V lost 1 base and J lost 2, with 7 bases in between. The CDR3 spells CASSLQGTYNEQFF. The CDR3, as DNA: TGTGCCAGCAGCTTGCAAGGGACCTACAATGAGCAGTTCTTC.

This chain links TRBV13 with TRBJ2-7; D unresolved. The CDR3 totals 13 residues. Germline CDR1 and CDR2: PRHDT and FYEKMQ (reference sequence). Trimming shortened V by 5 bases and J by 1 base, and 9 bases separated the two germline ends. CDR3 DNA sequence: TGTGCCAGCAGCCTACGGATTTCCTACGAGCAGTACTTC. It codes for CASSLRISYEQYF.

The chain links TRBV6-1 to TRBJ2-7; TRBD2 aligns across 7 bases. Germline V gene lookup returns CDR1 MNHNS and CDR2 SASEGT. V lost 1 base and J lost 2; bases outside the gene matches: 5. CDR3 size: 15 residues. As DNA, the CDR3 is TGTGCCAGCAGTGAAGTGGTAGGGAGGGCCTACGAGCAGTACTTC. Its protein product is CASSEVVGRAYEQYF.

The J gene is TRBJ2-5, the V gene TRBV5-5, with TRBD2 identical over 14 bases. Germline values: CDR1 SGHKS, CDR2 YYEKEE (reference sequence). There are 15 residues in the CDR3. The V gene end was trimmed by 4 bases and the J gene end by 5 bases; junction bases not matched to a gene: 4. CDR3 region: CASSVGLAGVETQYF. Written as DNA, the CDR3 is TGTGCCAGCAGCGTGGGACTAGCGGGAGTGGAGACCCAGTACTTC.